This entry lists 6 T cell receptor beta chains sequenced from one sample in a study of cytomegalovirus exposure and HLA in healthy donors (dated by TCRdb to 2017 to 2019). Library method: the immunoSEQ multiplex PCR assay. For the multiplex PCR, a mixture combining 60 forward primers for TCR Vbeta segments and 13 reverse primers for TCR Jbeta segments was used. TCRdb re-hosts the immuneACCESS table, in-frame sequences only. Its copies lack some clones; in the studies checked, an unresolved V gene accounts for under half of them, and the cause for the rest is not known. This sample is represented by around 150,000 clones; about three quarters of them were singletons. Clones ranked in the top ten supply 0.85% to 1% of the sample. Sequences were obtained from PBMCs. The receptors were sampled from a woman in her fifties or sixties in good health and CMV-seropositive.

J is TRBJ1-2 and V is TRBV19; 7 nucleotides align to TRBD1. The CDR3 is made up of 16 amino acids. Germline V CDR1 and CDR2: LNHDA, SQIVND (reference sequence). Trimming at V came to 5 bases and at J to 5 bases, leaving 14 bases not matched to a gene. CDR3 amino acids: CASSFYGTGTVYGYTF. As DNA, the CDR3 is TGTGCCAGTAGTTTCTACGGAACCGGGACAGTTTATGGCTACACCTTC.

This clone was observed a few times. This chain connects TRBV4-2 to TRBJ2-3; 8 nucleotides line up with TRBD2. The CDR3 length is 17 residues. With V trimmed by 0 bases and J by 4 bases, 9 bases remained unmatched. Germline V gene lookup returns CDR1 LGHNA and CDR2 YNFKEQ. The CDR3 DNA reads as TGTGCCAGCAGCCAAGAACAAGCGGGAGCCGGTTCAGATACGCAGTATTTT. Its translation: CASSQEQAGAGSDTQYF.

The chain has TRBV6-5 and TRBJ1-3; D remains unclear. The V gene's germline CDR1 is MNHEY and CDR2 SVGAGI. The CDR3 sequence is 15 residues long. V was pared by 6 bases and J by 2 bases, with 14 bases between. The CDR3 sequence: CASRPLGPTGNTIYF. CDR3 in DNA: TGTGCCAGCAGACCACTTGGGCCGACTGGAAACACCATATATTTT.

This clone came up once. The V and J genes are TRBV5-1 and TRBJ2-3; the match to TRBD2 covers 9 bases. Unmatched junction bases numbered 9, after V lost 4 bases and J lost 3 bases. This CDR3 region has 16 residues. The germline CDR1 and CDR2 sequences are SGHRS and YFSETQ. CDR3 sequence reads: CASSPQAGGLTDTQYF. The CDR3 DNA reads TGCGCCAGCAGCCCCCAGGCGGGGGGGCTTACAGATACGCAGTATTTT.

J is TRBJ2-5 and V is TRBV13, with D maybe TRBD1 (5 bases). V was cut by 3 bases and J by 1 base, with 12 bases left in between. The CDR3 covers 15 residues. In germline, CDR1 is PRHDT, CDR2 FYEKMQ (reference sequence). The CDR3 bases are TGTGCCAGCAGCTTGCGGCGTCAGGGCCAAGAGACCCAGTACTTC. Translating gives CASSLRRQGQETQYF.

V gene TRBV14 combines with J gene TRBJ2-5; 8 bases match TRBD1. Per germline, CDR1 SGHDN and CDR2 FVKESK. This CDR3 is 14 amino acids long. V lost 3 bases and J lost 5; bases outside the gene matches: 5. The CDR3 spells CASSQETGAETQYF. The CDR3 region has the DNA TGTGCCAGCAGCCAGGAGACAGGGGCGGAGACCCAGTACTTC. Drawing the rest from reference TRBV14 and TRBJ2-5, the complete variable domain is EAGVTQFPSHSVIEKGQTVTLRCDPISGHDNLYWYRRVMGKEIKFLLHFVKESKQDESGMPNNRFLAERTGGTYSTLKVQPAELEDSGVYFCASSQETGAETQYFGPGTRLLVL.